Shown below are 8 T cell receptor beta chains from a single sample sequenced in a study of post-analysis software for immune sequencing data. The study, taken as a whole, reports: TRBV segments more frequent in patients than in controls numbered a few and included TRBV5-6, TRBV5-1 and TRBV20-1.

Unique molecular identifiers tagged the TCR beta cDNA libraries. TCRdb re-called the PCR reads through MiXCR, storing one row per CDR3 protein. Of 700,000 to 800,000 distinct CDR3 sequences in the sample, about 32% were seen once. Their specific antigens are unknown. Specimen: blood. Receptors originate from a girl aged 10 to 17 with multiple sclerosis.

This clonotype was counted a few times. This chain links TRBV29-1 with TRBJ1-5, with D unclear. Trimming took off 4 bases at V and 5 bases at J, with 9 bases between the two ends. Per germline, CDR1 SQVTM and CDR2 ANQGSEA. The CDR3 covers 12 residues. The CDR3 sequence: CSVALSDQPQHF. The CDR3, as DNA: TGCAGCGTTGCCCTTTCAGATCAGCCCCAGCATTTT.

The V and J genes are TRBV6-1 and TRBJ1-5; tentatively, D is TRBD1 (6 bases). Germline CDR1 is MNHNS and CDR2 is SASEGT. V was cut by 6 bases and J by 3 bases, with 24 bases left in between. There are 18 residues in the CDR3. CDR3 protein: CASSSLGSVDRSNQPQHF. The CDR3 DNA reads TGTGCCAGCAGCTCACTAGGTTCGGTTGACAGGTCCAATCAGCCCCAGCATTTT.

CDR3 DNA: TGTGCCAGCAGGGCAGGGGCGGGGCGGAACAATGAGCAGTTCTTC. Translation gives CASRAGAGRNNEQFF. The genes are TRBV9 and TRBJ2-1; D may correspond to TRBD1 or TRBD2 (6 bases each). From germline, CDR1 is SGDLS and CDR2 YYNGEE. Between the trimmed V and J ends, which lost 5 bases and 5 bases, there was a span of 17 bases. The CDR3 sequence is 15 residues long.

The genes are TRBV5-1 and TRBJ1-1; D is unclear. Deletions cut 4 bases from V and 1 base from J, with 11 bases between. Germline V gene data show CDR1 as SGHRS and CDR2 as YFSETQ. This CDR3 spans 14 amino acids. In DNA, the CDR3 is TGCGCCAGCAGCGAGGAATTCAGGAACACTGAAGCTTTCTTT. Its protein is CASSEEFRNTEAFF. The full variable domain, completed using reference TRBV5-1 and TRBJ1-1, is KAGVTQTPRYLIKTRGQQVTLSCSPISGHRSVSWYQQTPGQGLQFLFEYFSETQRNKGNFPGRFSGRQFSNSRSEMNVSTLELGDSALYLCASSEEFRNTEAFFGQGTRLTVV.

J is TRBJ2-5 and V is TRBV6-1; D is ambiguous. This CDR3 has 11 residues. Germline values: CDR1 MNHNS, CDR2 SASEGT. Trimming took 7 bases from V and 10 from J, leaving 13 bases between them. This chain's CDR3 is CASTEKWDQYF. The CDR3 bases are TGTGCCAGCACCGAAAAATGGGACCAGTACTTC.

There are a few counts of this clonotype. The J gene is TRBJ1-1, the V gene TRBV7-2; D remains ambiguous. The CDR3 has 14 amino acids. Germline loops: CDR1 SGHTA, CDR2 FQGNSA. V dropped 1 base and J dropped 1 base, with 7 bases sitting between them. The CDR3 protein is CASSLGLANTEAFF. In nucleotides, the CDR3 is TGTGCCAGCAGCTTAGGTTTAGCGAACACTGAAGCTTTCTTT.

The chain links TRBV20-1 to TRBJ2-5; TRBD1 agrees at 7 bases. Germline V gives CDR1 DFQATT, CDR2 SNEGSKA (reference sequence). After removal of 6 bases from V and 2 bases from J, the junction contained 9 bases not matched to a gene. The CDR3 runs to 14 residues. The CDR3: CSAQPGRGQETQYF. Written as DNA, the CDR3 is TGCAGTGCCCAACCTGGCAGGGGGCAAGAGACCCAGTACTTC.

V gene TRBV21-1 combines with J gene TRBJ2-4; the table's D call of TRBD2 was not tested on the DNA. The J call may not be correct, given that the DNA end is closer to TRBJ2-7. TRBV21-1 is a pseudogene. CDR3 length: 16 residues. This CDR3 is CASSPLAGGHFYEQYF. As DNA, the CDR3 is TGTGCCAGCAGCCCACTAGCGGGAGGCCATTTCTACGAGCAGTACTTC.